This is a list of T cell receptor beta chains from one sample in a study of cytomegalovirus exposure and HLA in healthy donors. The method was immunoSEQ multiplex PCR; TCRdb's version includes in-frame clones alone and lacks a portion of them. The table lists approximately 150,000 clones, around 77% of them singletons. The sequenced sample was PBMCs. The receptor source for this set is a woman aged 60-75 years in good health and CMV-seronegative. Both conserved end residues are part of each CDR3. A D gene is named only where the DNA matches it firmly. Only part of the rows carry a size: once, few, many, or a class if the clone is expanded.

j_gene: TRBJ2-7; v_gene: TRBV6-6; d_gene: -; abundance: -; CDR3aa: CASTQGSYEQYF; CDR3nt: TGTGCCAGCACCCAGGGGTCCTACGAGCAGTACTTC
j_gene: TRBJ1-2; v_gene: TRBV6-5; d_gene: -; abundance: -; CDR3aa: CASSKDRKFNYGYTF; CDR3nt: TGTGCCAGCAGTAAGGACAGAAAATTTAACTATGGCTACACCTTC
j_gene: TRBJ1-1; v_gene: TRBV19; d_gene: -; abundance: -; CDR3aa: CASSDGRGTTLNAFF; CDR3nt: TGTGCCAGTAGTGACGGGCGGGGGACAACACTGAACGCTTTCTTT
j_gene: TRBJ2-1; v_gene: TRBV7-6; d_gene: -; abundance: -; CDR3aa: CASSFSGNEQFF; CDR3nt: TGTGCCAGCAGCTTTTCGGGAAATGAGCAGTTCTTC
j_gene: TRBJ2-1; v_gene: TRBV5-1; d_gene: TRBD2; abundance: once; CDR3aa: CASSLGGPGTSNEQFF; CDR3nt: TGCGCCAGCAGCTTGGGGGGACCCGGGACTAGCAATGAGCAGTTCTTC
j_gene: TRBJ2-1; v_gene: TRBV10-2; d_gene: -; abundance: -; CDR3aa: CASSGWAKSYNEQFF; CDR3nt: TGCGCCAGCAGTGGTTGGGCAAAATCCTACAATGAGCAGTTCTTC
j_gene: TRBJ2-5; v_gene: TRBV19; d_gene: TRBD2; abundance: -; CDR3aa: CASSIPGLGKETQYF; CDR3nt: TGTGCCAGTAGTATTCCGGGACTAGGGAAGGAGACCCAGTACTTC
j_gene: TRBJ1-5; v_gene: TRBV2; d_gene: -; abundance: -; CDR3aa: CASTEGGHSNQPQHF; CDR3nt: TGTGCCAGCACCGAAGGGGGTCATAGCAATCAGCCCCAGCATTTT
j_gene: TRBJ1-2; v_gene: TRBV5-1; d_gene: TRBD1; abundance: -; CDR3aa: CASSLGGASDGYTF; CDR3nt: TGCGCCAGCAGCCTAGGGGGCGCCTCGGATGGCTACACCTTC
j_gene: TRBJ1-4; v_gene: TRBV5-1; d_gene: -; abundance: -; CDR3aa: CASSFQGSNEKLFF; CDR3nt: TGCGCCAGCAGCTTCCAGGGGAGTAATGAAAAACTGTTTTTT
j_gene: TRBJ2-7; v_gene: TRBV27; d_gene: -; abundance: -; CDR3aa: CASSYSGGYEQYF; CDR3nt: TGTGCCAGCAGTTACAGTGGAGGCTACGAGCAGTACTTC
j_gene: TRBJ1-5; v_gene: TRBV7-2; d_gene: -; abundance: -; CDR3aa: CASSLQILGGNQPQHF; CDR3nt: TGTGCCAGCAGCCTACAGATTTTGGGCGGCAATCAGCCCCAGCATTTT
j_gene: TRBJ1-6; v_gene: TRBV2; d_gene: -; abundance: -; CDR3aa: CASSPGLGNSPLHF; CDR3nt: TGTGCCAGCAGTCCGGGACTGGGCAATTCACCCCTCCACTTT
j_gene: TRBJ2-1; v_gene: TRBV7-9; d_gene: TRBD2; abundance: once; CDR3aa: CASSLVGAGGNEQFF; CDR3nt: TGTGCCAGCAGCTTAGTTGGAGCGGGGGGTAATGAGCAGTTCTTC
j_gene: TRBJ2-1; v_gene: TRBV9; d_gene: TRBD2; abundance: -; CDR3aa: CASSVVGSGGEQFF; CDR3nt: TGTGCCAGCAGCGTAGTTGGTAGCGGGGGTGAGCAGTTCTTC
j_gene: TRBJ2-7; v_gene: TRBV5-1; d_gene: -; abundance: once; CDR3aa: CASSRADSYEQYF; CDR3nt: TGCGCCAGCAGCCGAGCGGACAGCTACGAGCAGTACTTC
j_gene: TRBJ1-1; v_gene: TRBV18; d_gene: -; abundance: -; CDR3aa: CASSPRENTEAFF; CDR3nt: TGTGCCAGCTCACCCCGGGAGAACACTGAAGCTTTCTTT